Below are 30 T cell receptor beta chains sequenced from a single sample in a study of cytomegalovirus exposure and HLA in healthy donors. The PCR was carried out with 60 Vbeta primers and 13 Jbeta primers. Here immunoSEQ multiplex PCR was the method, and the copy in TCRdb shows in-frame clones only, minus some. This table holds 100,000 to 150,000 clones, 70% to 80% found once. Sequencing was done on a sample of PBMCs. All receptors come from a human donor in good health.

The chain joins TRBV10-3 to TRBJ2-1; TRBD2 matches at 7 bases. With V trimmed by 3 bases and J by 4 bases, 6 bases remained unmatched. The CDR3 consists of 15 residues. CDR1 and CDR2 (germline): ENHRY, SYGVKD. CDR3 coding DNA: TGTGCCATCAGTGACTCTGGGGGGGGGTACAATGAGCAGTTCTTC. It yields the protein CAISDSGGGYNEQFF.

This clone came up a few times. The chain uses TRBV28 and TRBJ2-2, with D uncertain. Germline CDR1 MDHEN, CDR2 SYDVKM. The CDR3 has 13 amino acids. With 6 bases removed from V and 3 bases from J, the gap between germline ends came to 8 bases. CDR3 in DNA: TGTGCCAGCAGGGAGAGCTACACCGGGGAGCTGTTTTTT. Protein product: CASRESYTGELFF.

In this sample, this clone turned up once. The genes are TRBV19 and TRBJ1-2; D perhaps matches TRBD1 (5 bases). V was cut by 0 bases and J by 8 bases, with 13 bases left in between. The germline gives CDR1 LNHDA, CDR2 SQIVND (reference sequence). The CDR3 runs 14 residues. The DNA for the CDR3 is TGTGCCAGTAGTATAGACGGAGGGGTTCGGGGCTACACCTTC. Its translation: CASSIDGGVRGYTF.

This clone was picked up a small number of times. The chain couples TRBV5-8 to TRBJ1-5; a weak D match, TRBD1 (5 bases). CDR1 SGHTS and CDR2 YDEGEE come from the germline V gene. This CDR3 is 16 amino acids long. V lost 4 bases and J 7 bases, leaving 21 bases between the germline ends. CDR3 sequence: CASSRSHGGSWQPQHF. CDR3 bases: TGTGCCAGCAGCCGATCCCACGGGGGATCCTGGCAGCCCCAGCATTTT.

The rearrangement uses TRBV18 and TRBJ1-1; no definite D call. The CDR3 covers 14 residues. V was trimmed by 2 bases and J by 0 bases, leaving 7 bases between them. Germline V gene sequence: CDR1 KGHSH, CDR2 LQKENI. The CDR3 loop is CASSPTQLNTEAFF. For the CDR3, the DNA is TGTGCCAGCTCACCAACACAGCTGAACACTGAAGCTTTCTTT.

The chain's CDR3 is CSVRSGVRTEAFF. CDR3 coding DNA: TGCAGCGTTCGCTCAGGGGTTCGCACTGAAGCTTTCTTT. The chain joins TRBV29-1 to TRBJ1-1, with a possible D match to TRBD1 (6 bases). The V end lost 5 bases, the J end lost 4 bases, and 14 bases lay between the germline ends. The CDR3 loop spans 13 amino acids. Germline loops: CDR1 SQVTM, CDR2 ANQGSEA.

The chain recombines TRBV7-2 with TRBJ2-7; 7 bases are a match to TRBD1. Germline V CDR1 and CDR2: SGHTA, FQGNSA. This CDR3 has 18 residues. Trimming at V came to 1 base and at J to 4 bases, leaving 16 bases not matched to a gene. The CDR3 region is CASSLVGLTGKGSYEQYF. In DNA form, the CDR3 reads TGTGCCAGCAGCTTAGTTGGCCTGACAGGGAAGGGGTCGTACGAGCAGTACTTC.

The rearrangement joins TRBV27 to TRBJ2-5, with 7 bases aligning to TRBD2. CDR1 MNHEY and CDR2 SMNVEV come from the germline V gene (reference sequence). This CDR3 is built from 20 residues. After removal of 0 bases from V and 4 bases from J, the junction contained 20 bases not matched to a gene. The CDR3 here is CASSLSSMSSRGSSRETQYF. In DNA form, the CDR3 reads TGTGCCAGCAGTTTATCGTCGATGTCTAGTCGCGGGAGTAGTCGAGAGACCCAGTACTTC.

This clone was recorded only once. This CDR3 is also generated by other DNA sequences in the sample. The chain employs TRBV28 and TRBJ1-3, with 7 bases lining up with TRBD1. The germline V gene encodes CDR1 MDHEN and CDR2 SYDVKM. J gave up 1 base and V 4 bases, and 1 base lay outside the gene matches. The CDR3 covers 14 residues. CDR3 nucleotide sequence: TGTGCCAGCAGTTCAGGGGGTTCTGGAAACACCATATATTTT. This encodes CASSSGGSGNTIYF.

This clone appeared a few times. The rearrangement uses TRBV29-1 and TRBJ1-2; unclear D gene. The CDR3 contains 13 residues. The V and J ends lost 0 bases and 2 bases respectively, with 7 bases between them. Per germline, CDR1 SQVTM and CDR2 ANQGSEA. The CDR3 nucleotides are TGCAGCGTTGAAGACAGGTTAAACTATGGCTACACCTTC. It yields the protein CSVEDRLNYGYTF.

The genes are TRBV27 and TRBJ2-1; TRBD2 matches at 13 bases. The CDR3 runs to 15 residues. Germline CDR1 is MNHEY and CDR2 is SMNVEV (reference sequence). V trimming: 5 bases; J trimming: 6 bases; junction bases outside the gene matches: 4. The CDR3 DNA sequence: TGTGCCAGCAGTCCATGGACTAGCGGGAGCAATGAGCAGTTCTTC. The encoded protein is CASSPWTSGSNEQFF.

This chain uses TRBV9 with TRBJ2-3; 8 bases agree with TRBD2. V trimming: 1 base; J trimming: 2 bases; junction bases outside the gene matches: 6. The CDR3 has 16 residues. The V gene's germline CDR1 is SGDLS and CDR2 YYNGEE. The CDR3 DNA sequence: TGTGCCAGCAGCGTACGTTTGACTAGCGCCACAGATACGCAGTATTTT. Amino acids: CASSVRLTSATDTQYF.

The chain recombines TRBV5-8 with TRBJ1-5, with TRBD1 matching over 7 bases. CDR1 is SGHTS and CDR2 is YDEGEE in the germline V gene. J gave up 4 bases and V 0 bases, and 4 bases lay outside the gene matches. This CDR3 is 15 amino acids long. For the CDR3, the DNA is TGTGCCAGCAGCTTGGGGGGACAGCCGAATCAGCCCCAGCATTTT. Amino acids: CASSLGGQPNQPQHF.

The V and J genes are TRBV2 and TRBJ1-2, with 11 bases fitting TRBD1. This CDR3 region has 13 residues. Trimming removed 6 bases from V and 4 bases from J; junction bases left unmatched: 1. CDR1 and CDR2 (germline): SNHLY, FYNNEI. In DNA, the CDR3 is TGTGCCAGCAGGGGACAGGGGGGCTATGGCTACACCTTC. It translates to CASRGQGGYGYTF.

The V call is TRBV7-2, the J call TRBJ2-5; D is perhaps TRBD2 (6 bases). The CDR3 length is 14 residues. CDR1 and CDR2 from the germline V gene are SGHTA and FQGNSA. V lost 4 bases, J lost 5 bases, and 14 bases lay in between. The CDR3 here is CASSSRRRGETQYF. DNA for the CDR3: TGTGCCAGCAGCTCCCGCCGGAGGGGCGAGACCCAGTACTTC.

This chain connects TRBV4-2 to TRBJ2-1; 9 bases match TRBD2. CDR1 and CDR2 (germline): LGHNA, YNFKEQ. The junction had 22 bases not matched to a gene; V was cut back by 1 base and J by 15 bases. The CDR3 contains 18 residues. The CDR3: CASSQGWRGGGGEGALFF. In nucleotides, the CDR3 is TGTGCCAGCAGCCAAGGGTGGCGGGGGGGCGGCGGGGAAGGTGCATTGTTCTTC.

V is TRBV30 and J is TRBJ1-5, with TRBD1 matching over 8 bases. Per the germline V gene, CDR1 is GTSNPN and CDR2 is SVGIG (reference sequence). The CDR3 covers 13 residues. Unmatched junction bases numbered 3, after V lost 3 bases and J lost 5 bases. CDR3 region: CAWSPDRDQPQHF. DNA of the CDR3: TGTGCCTGGAGCCCGGACAGGGATCAGCCCCAGCATTTT.

The sample holds a few counts of this clone. V is TRBV9 and J is TRBJ1-6; D is unclear. Between the trimmed V and J ends, which lost 7 bases and 7 bases, there was a span of 15 bases. This CDR3 region has 14 residues. Germline V gene sequence: CDR1 SGDLS, CDR2 YYNGEE. The CDR3 protein is CASSPSQPNSPLHF. Written as DNA, the CDR3 is TGTGCCAGCTCGCCCTCACAGCCCAATTCACCCCTCCACTTT.

V is TRBV6-5 and J is TRBJ2-2, with TRBD1 as a possible D gene (6 bases). From germline, CDR1 is MNHEY and CDR2 SVGAGI. The CDR3 contains 14 residues. V lost 2 bases and J lost 6, with 10 bases in between. The CDR3, as DNA: TGTGCCAGCAGTTACAGTCAGGGGCCCGGGGAGCTGTTTTTT. It specifies CASSYSQGPGELFF.

The chain links TRBV4-1 to TRBJ2-7, with 8 bases aligning to TRBD2. J gave up 5 bases and V 1 base, and 10 bases lay outside the gene matches. Germline loops: CDR1 MGHRA, CDR2 YSYEKL. The CDR3 length is 16 residues. The CDR3 bases are TGCGCCAGCAGCCAAGGGCACGGGGGGGCGGCTAACGAGCAGTACTTC. This codes for CASSQGHGGAANEQYF.

This clone came up a few times. The rearrangement uses TRBV28 and TRBJ2-7; D may be TRBD1 (5 bases). Germline CDR1 reads MDHEN; CDR2 reads SYDVKM. The CDR3 is 16 amino acids. Trimming stripped 1 base from V and 0 bases from J, with 13 bases between. CDR3 nucleotides: TGTGCCAGCAGTTTATACTCAGGGTTAAGCTCCTACGAGCAGTACTTC. Translation gives CASSLYSGLSSYEQYF.

The gene calls are TRBV5-8 and TRBJ2-7; maybe TRBD1 (6 bases). V was shortened by 0 bases and J by 3 bases, with 13 bases between the two germline ends. CDR3 size: 15 residues. Germline CDR1 is SGHTS and CDR2 is YDEGEE. CDR3 residues: CASSLGAGANYEQYF. CDR3 sequence (DNA): TGTGCCAGCAGCTTGGGGGCAGGGGCAAACTACGAGCAGTACTTC.

This rearrangement joins TRBV6-5 to TRBJ1-2, with TRBD1 as a possible D gene (6 bases). The CDR3 is 14 amino acids. V was shortened by 8 bases and J by 0 bases, with 13 bases between the two germline ends. Germline V CDR1 and CDR2: MNHEY, SVGAGI. In DNA, the CDR3 is TGTGCCAGCTATATAGGGGGGGCTAACTATGGCTACACCTTC. It encodes CASYIGGANYGYTF.

This clone has more than one count but fewer than ten. CDR3 region: CASSQESQGLSSPLHF. The CDR3 nucleotides read TGTGCCAGCAGCCAAGAGTCCCAGGGGCTAAGTTCACCCCTCCACTTT. V usage is TRBV4-2 and J usage is TRBJ1-6; possible D gene TRBD1, 6 bases. Germline CDR1 LGHNA, CDR2 YNFKEQ. V was pared by 0 bases and J by 9 bases, with 15 bases between. The CDR3 is 16 amino acids.

This clone was counted a few times. Germline is not matched at one junction end, which may reflect a read error. V usage is TRBV6-6 and J usage is TRBJ2-3; 7 positions match TRBD1. Germline loops: CDR1 MNHNY, CDR2 SVGAGI (reference sequence). This CDR3 spans 14 amino acids. As DNA, the CDR3 is TGTGCCATCAGTGGACAGGCGAGCACAGATACGCAGTATTTT. It specifies CAISGQASTDTQYF.

CDR3 sequence: CASSFLLDRGHEQYF. Here the CDR3 DNA reads TGTGCCAGCAGTTTTCTCCTTGACAGGGGACACGAGCAGTACTTC. The chain combines TRBV27 with TRBJ2-7, with 8 bases matching TRBD1. The CDR3 contains 15 residues. Germline values: CDR1 MNHEY, CDR2 SMNVEV (reference sequence). V lost 3 bases and J lost 5; bases outside the gene matches: 9.

The gene calls are TRBV4-1 and TRBJ2-2; 8 nucleotides match TRBD1. The germline V gene encodes CDR1 MGHRA and CDR2 YSYEKL. Germline trimming cut 5 bases from V and 5 bases from J; bases unmatched to any gene: 10. CDR3 size: 16 residues. This CDR3 reads CASSKASTGGTGELFF. CDR3 coding DNA: TGCGCCAGCAGCAAAGCCTCTACAGGGGGTACCGGGGAGCTGTTTTTT.

This clone was observed a handful of times. The rearrangement links TRBV2 to TRBJ1-2; 10 bases map to TRBD1. V was pared by 3 bases and J by 4 bases, with 5 bases of the junction left unmatched. From germline, CDR1 is SNHLY and CDR2 FYNNEI. CDR3 length: 15 residues. The CDR3: CASSDRDRGGYGYTF. The CDR3, as DNA: TGTGCCAGCAGTGACCGGGACAGGGGTGGCTATGGCTACACCTTC. The entire variable domain, with the rest obtained from reference TRBV2 and TRBJ1-2, is as follows: EPEVTQTPSHQVTQMGQEVILRCVPISNHLYFYWYRQILGQKVEFLVSFYNNEISEKSEIFDDQFSVERPDGSNFTLKIRSTKLEDSAMYFCASSDRDRGGYGYTFGSGTRLTVV.

Turning to this clone: A read error may account for a junction end that differs from germline. The rearrangement links TRBV9 to TRBJ2-1; the D gene is possibly TRBD1 (6 bases). The CDR3 has 15 amino acids. Germline-derived CDR1 and CDR2 are SGDLS and YYNGEE. CDR3 loop: CASSTRTAPYSEQFF. CDR3 coding DNA: TGTGCCAGCAGCACCCGGACAGCCCCGTACAGTGAGCAGTTCTTC.

The CDR3 coding sequence is TGTGCCAGCAGTGAGGGCGGGGGGGCCTTGGCAGATACGCAGTATTTT. This codes for CASSEGGGALADTQYF. The chain joins TRBV2 to TRBJ2-3; 9 bases agree with TRBD2. The V and J ends lost 3 bases and 4 bases, in that order; junction bases with no gene match: 8. Germline assignment: CDR1 SNHLY and CDR2 FYNNEI. CDR3 length: 16 residues.